This T cell receptor beta chain was documented in a study of sequential checkpoint blockade in melanoma. This CDR3 spans 13 amino acids. Trimming stripped 4 bases from V and 6 bases from J, with 12 bases between. Stated treatment: randomized to nivolumab then ipilimumab (arm A) or the reverse (arm B). TCRdb keeps only in-frame clones here, not all; method: immunoSEQ multiplex PCR. The sample contains a few thousand clones, about a quarter of which appear only once. This clone was seen at least ten times. The material was tumor tissue (inferred from file names), obtained from a patient given nivolumab and ipilimumab in sequence. V usage is TRBV7-1 and J usage is TRBJ2-5; D call uncertain. TRBV7-1 is an open reading frame whose function is uncertain. The receptor comes from a human donor with melanoma. The CDR3 coding sequence is TGTGCCAGCAGCTTAGATGTCACGCAGACCCAGTACTTC. Its translation is CASSLDVTQTQYF.